This T cell receptor (beta chain) was obtained from a study of CD8+ T cells in alopecia areata. Peripheral blood and lesional scalp punch biopsies came from alopecia areata patients. The V and J ends lost 4 bases and 5 bases respectively, with 13 bases between them. The CDR3 is 13 residues long. The V gene's germline CDR1 is SGDLS and CDR2 YYNGEE. Extracted RNA was reverse transcribed, and the resulting cDNA served as sequencing template. The protocol was immunoSEQ multiplex PCR, while the TCRdb copy is restricted to in-frame clones and leaves out a portion. The table lists 50,000 to 70,000 clones, about 40% of them singletons.

The TCR sequence derives from a human donor with alopecia areata. The V call is TRBV9, the J call TRBJ2-7; D might be TRBD1 or TRBD2, each matching 5 bases. Sequenced sample: NKG2D-low CD8+ T cells sorted from blood. The CDR3 sequence is CASSIKGTHEQYF. CDR3 nucleotide sequence: TGTGCCAGCAGCATAAAGGGGACCCACGAGCAGTACTTC. Looking up the rest from reference TRBV9 and TRBJ2-7 gives the full variable domain: DSGVTQTPKHLITATGQRVTLRCSPRSGDLSVYWYQQSLDQGLQFLIQYYNGEERAKGNILERFSAQQFPDLHSELNLSSLELGDSALYFCASSIKGTHEQYFGPGTRLTVT.